This entry lists 23 T cell receptor beta chains sequenced from one sample in a study of blood T cell repertoires in COVID-19. Clones were read by immunoSEQ multiplex PCR, and TCRdb kept only the in-frame ones, dropping some. The table lists more than 100,000 clones, about 87% of them singletons. The sequenced material came from peripheral blood. These TCRs come from a woman between 55 and 75 years old with acute or convalescent COVID-19.

The chain combines TRBV20-1 with TRBJ2-7; possible D gene TRBD2, 6 bases. The CDR3 runs 14 residues. V shed 3 bases and J shed 5 bases, with 17 bases lying between them. CDR1 and CDR2 from the germline V gene are DFQATT and SNEGSKA (reference sequence). CDR3 residues: CSASWDRGTNEQYF. CDR3 nucleotides: TGCAGTGCTAGTTGGGACCGGGGGACCAACGAGCAGTACTTC.

This chain links TRBV6-5 with TRBJ1-1; perhaps TRBD1 as D (5 bases). Germline CDR1 and CDR2: MNHEY and SVGAGI. Trimming stripped 6 bases from V and 0 bases from J, with 11 bases between. This CDR3 comprises 14 residues. CDR3 protein: CASSAGPMNTEAFF. The CDR3 DNA is TGTGCCAGCAGCGCGGGACCGATGAACACTGAAGCTTTCTTT.

The chain links TRBV6-1 to TRBJ1-2; D gene ambiguous. The CDR3 is 16 amino acids. The ends were cut back, 2 bases at V and 4 bases at J, with 17 bases in the middle. The germline gives CDR1 MNHNS, CDR2 SASEGT. This CDR3 is CASSETSVEVFYGYTF. The CDR3 coding sequence is TGTGCCAGCAGTGAAACAAGCGTGGAGGTGTTCTATGGCTACACCTTC.

This chain connects TRBV5-1 to TRBJ1-5; the match to TRBD1 covers 8 bases. This CDR3 spans 15 amino acids. V was clipped by 5 bases and J by 4 bases; unmatched bases: 8. Per the germline V gene, CDR1 is SGHRS and CDR2 is YFSETQ. The CDR3 region is CASRLGTGLNQPQHF. CDR3 DNA: TGCGCCAGCAGACTGGGGACAGGCTTAAATCAGCCCCAGCATTTT.

This clone was detected a few times. The rearrangement uses TRBV29-1 and TRBJ2-2; 14 bases map to TRBD2. The V gene end was trimmed by 0 bases and the J gene end by 10 bases; junction bases not matched to a gene: 7. Germline V gene sequence: CDR1 SQVTM, CDR2 ANQGSEA. The CDR3 has 16 amino acids. CDR3 sequence: CSVEDAGTSGSEELFF. Here the CDR3 DNA reads TGCAGCGTTGAAGACGCCGGGACTAGCGGGAGCGAGGAGCTGTTTTTT.

The genes are TRBV7-9 and TRBJ1-4; a possible D gene is TRBD1 (6 bases). Trimming took 5 bases from V and 10 from J, leaving 23 bases between them. This CDR3 has 16 amino acids. The germline CDR1 and CDR2 sequences are SEHNR and FQNEAQ (reference sequence). CDR3 residues: CASSPGHGRGRIKLFF. CDR3 DNA sequence: TGTGCCAGCAGCCCTGGGCACGGCAGGGGCCGGATAAAACTGTTTTTT.

The gene calls are TRBV10-3 and TRBJ2-1, with 8 bases fitting TRBD2. Unmatched junction bases numbered 1, after V lost 3 bases and J lost 0 bases. Germline lookup yields CDR1 ENHRY and CDR2 SYGVKD. The CDR3 is made up of 15 amino acids. CDR3 protein: CAISESGGSYNEQFF. For the CDR3, the DNA is TGTGCCATCAGTGAAAGCGGGGGCTCCTACAATGAGCAGTTCTTC.

The V call is TRBV25-1, the J call TRBJ2-2, with 8 bases identical to TRBD1. In germline, CDR1 is MGHDK, CDR2 SYGVNS. The ends lost 6 bases at V and 1 base at J; junction bases unmatched: 10. The length of the CDR3 is 17 residues. CDR3 nucleotide sequence: TGTGCCAGCAGACCCCTCCCAGGACAGGGGAACACCGGGGAGCTGTTTTTT. Its protein product is CASRPLPGQGNTGELFF. Combining the CDR3 with reference TRBV25-1 and TRBJ2-2 gives the whole variable domain EADIYQTPRYLVIGTGKKITLECSQTMGHDKMYWYQQDPGMELHLIHYSYGVNSTEKGDLSSESTVSRIRTEHFPLTLESARPSHTSQYLCASRPLPGQGNTGELFFGEGSRLTVL.

This clone was observed a single time. V is TRBV6-6 and J is TRBJ1-1, with unresolved D. Trimming took 0 bases from V and 11 from J, leaving 19 bases between them. Per germline, CDR1 MNHNY and CDR2 SVGAGI (reference sequence). This CDR3 comprises 15 residues. CDR3 in DNA: TGTGCCAGCAGTTACTCGAGTTGGCAGGACGGAGGCGCTTTCTTT. Its translation is CASSYSSWQDGGAFF.

This chain connects TRBV7-8 to TRBJ2-3, with D unresolved. The CDR3 has 17 residues. Germline-derived CDR1 and CDR2 are SGHVS and FQNEAQ. The V end lost 1 base, the J end lost 1 base, and 15 bases lay between the germline ends. The CDR3 DNA reads as TGTGCCAGCAGCTTAGGCCAGACTGGTTTTGGCACAGATACGCAGTATTTT. It translates to CASSLGQTGFGTDTQYF.

This chain connects TRBV5-1 to TRBJ1-1, with no clear D. With 4 bases removed from V and 0 bases from J, the gap between germline ends came to 10 bases. The CDR3 has 14 amino acids. Germline CDR1 reads SGHRS; CDR2 reads YFSETQ. The CDR3 protein is CASSPGLMNTEAFF. The CDR3 DNA is TGCGCCAGCAGCCCAGGCCTGATGAACACTGAAGCTTTCTTT.

J is TRBJ1-2 and V is TRBV7-9; the match to TRBD1 covers 9 bases. From germline, CDR1 is SEHNR and CDR2 FQNEAQ (reference sequence). This CDR3 has 14 residues. Trimming removed 10 bases from V and 6 bases from J; junction bases left unmatched: 12. CDR3 residues: CATSGTGSGNGYTF. The CDR3, as DNA: TGTGCCACCTCCGGGACAGGGTCGGGGAATGGCTACACCTTC.

This clone was detected only once. The chain joins TRBV9 to TRBJ1-3; D uncertain. The CDR3 is made up of 17 amino acids. Germline V lookup: CDR1 SGDLS, CDR2 YYNGEE. With 4 bases removed from V and 0 bases from J, the gap between germline ends came to 17 bases. The DNA for the CDR3 is TGTGCCAGCAGCCCGCTGGGCGTGGGCTACTCTGGAAACACCATATATTTT. Protein sequence: CASSPLGVGYSGNTIYF. Drawing the rest from reference TRBV9 and TRBJ1-3, the complete variable domain is DSGVTQTPKHLITATGQRVTLRCSPRSGDLSVYWYQQSLDQGLQFLIQYYNGEERAKGNILERFSAQQFPDLHSELNLSSLELGDSALYFCASSPLGVGYSGNTIYFGEGSWLTVV.

The rearrangement links TRBV12-5 to TRBJ1-1; no clear D gene. Trimming stripped 9 bases from V and 0 bases from J, with 5 bases between. The V gene's germline CDR1 is LGHNT and CDR2 FRNRAP. There are 11 residues in the CDR3. CDR3 sequence reads: CASQMNTEAFF. The CDR3 DNA sequence: TGTGCTAGCCAGATGAACACTGAAGCTTTCTTT. The full variable domain, in which reference TRBV12-5 and TRBJ1-1 provide the parts outside the CDR3, is DARVTQTPRHKVTEMGQEVTMRCQPILGHNTVFWYRQTMMQGLELLAYFRNRAPLDDSGMPKDRFSAEMPDATLATLKIQPSEPRDSAVYFCASQMNTEAFFGQGTRLTVV.

In its sample, this clone was seen a few times. V is TRBV5-8 and J is TRBJ1-4, with D perhaps TRBD1 (6 bases). Between the trimmed V and J ends, which lost 2 bases and 5 bases, there was a span of 10 bases. The CDR3 has 14 residues. The germline V gene has CDR1 SGHTS and CDR2 YDEGEE. The CDR3 DNA sequence: TGTGCCAGCAGCTTCGGACAGATAAATGAAAAACTGTTTTTT. Its translation: CASSFGQINEKLFF. Filled out from reference TRBV5-8 and TRBJ1-4, the complete variable domain reads EAGVTQSPTHLIKTRGQQATLRCSPISGHTSVYWYQQALGLGLQFLLWYDEGEERNRGNFPPRFSGRQFPNYSSELNVNALELEDSALYLCASSFGQINEKLFFGSGTQLSVL.

This rearrangement joins TRBV12-3 or TRBV12-4 to TRBJ1-2, with TRBD1 as a possible D gene (5 bases). This CDR3 spans 13 amino acids. V was cut by 1 base and J by 8 bases, with 11 bases left in between. This CDR3 reads CASSLEGRAGYTF. The CDR3 nucleotides read TGTGCCAGCAGTTTAGAGGGGAGGGCGGGCTACACCTTC.

The genes are TRBV3-1 (or the pseudogene TRBV3-2) and TRBJ2-5; TRBD2 aligns across 7 bases. In germline, CDR1 is LGHDT, CDR2 YNNKEL (reference sequence). The CDR3 spans 16 residues. Losses at the gene ends were 3 bases for V and 1 base for J; bases not matched to a gene: 8. CDR3 sequence reads: CASSQDPPGGQETQYF. Written as DNA, the CDR3 is TGTGCCAGCAGCCAGGATCCGCCGGGGGGCCAAGAGACCCAGTACTTC.

The V and J genes are TRBV6-5 and TRBJ1-5; 7 bases are a match to TRBD1. Germline V gene data show CDR1 as MNHEY and CDR2 as SVGAGI. CDR3 length: 13 residues. The J segment lost 3 bases and the V segment lost 8 bases, leaving 4 bases of the junction unmatched. The CDR3 spells CASVDRVNQPQHF. The CDR3 DNA reads as TGTGCCAGCGTTGACAGGGTCAATCAGCCCCAGCATTTT.

V and J are TRBV2 and TRBJ1-2; D not resolved. The CDR3 extends over 16 amino acids. V gave up 3 bases and J gave up 5 bases, with 19 bases separating them. Looked up from germline, CDR1 is SNHLY and CDR2 is FYNNEI. CDR3: CASSEFKAAVSYGYTF. The CDR3 DNA reads as TGTGCCAGCAGTGAGTTTAAGGCGGCAGTCTCGTATGGCTACACCTTC.

This chain connects TRBV7-2 to TRBJ2-1; 8 nucleotides agree with TRBD2. The V gene end was trimmed by 3 bases and the J gene end by 3 bases; junction bases not matched to a gene: 4. This CDR3 comprises 15 residues. Germline values: CDR1 SGHTA, CDR2 FQGNSA. The CDR3 coding sequence is TGTGCCAGCAGCTTGGGGACTAGACGCTACAATGAGCAGTTCTTC. This encodes CASSLGTRRYNEQFF.

This chain joins TRBV28 and TRBJ2-1, with D possibly being TRBD1 (6 bases). Germline-derived CDR1 and CDR2 are MDHEN and SYDVKM. Trimming pared 6 bases from V and 13 bases from J, leaving 13 bases between. This CDR3 comprises 11 residues. CDR3 in DNA: TGTGCCAGCAGCATCGAACAGGGTCAGTTCTTC. This codes for CASSIEQGQFF.

The chain uses TRBV5-1 and TRBJ1-1; perhaps TRBD1 as D (5 bases). CDR3 size: 13 residues. The germline V gene has CDR1 SGHRS and CDR2 YFSETQ. V lost 4 bases, J lost 6 bases, and 13 bases lay in between. CDR3 sequence reads: CASSRTIGAEAFF. CDR3 DNA: TGCGCCAGCAGCCGGACAATCGGCGCTGAAGCTTTCTTT.

The chain recombines TRBV18 with TRBJ2-7; 7 bases are shared with TRBD2. Germline CDR1 KGHSH, CDR2 LQKENI. The CDR3 loop spans 14 amino acids. With 1 base clipped from V and 4 bases from J, the junction kept 4 bases outside the gene matches. The CDR3 nucleotides are TGTGCCAGCTCACCACGGGGGGGGATTTACGAGCAGTACTTC. The encoded protein is CASSPRGGIYEQYF.